The source of this TCR beta chain is a study of cytomegalovirus exposure and HLA in healthy donors. Whole-study results and caveats: Highly shared variants forming one cluster were likely a sequencing artifact. The authors later linked a missense DCLRE1C variant to TCR beta V- and J-gene trimming.

Researchers ran the PCR with 60 Vbeta and 13 Jbeta primers. Libraries were prepared by immunoSEQ multiplex PCR; TCRdb keeps only in-frame clonotypes and omits some of them. This table holds around 120,000 clones, 15% found once. This clone has more than one count but fewer than ten. Its specificity is unknown. The CDR3 loop spans 15 amino acids. Germline loops: CDR1 SNHLY, CDR2 FYNNEI. The junction had 3 bases not matched to a gene; V was cut back by 2 bases and J by 0 bases. This clonotype was obtained from a young woman in good health and CMV-seronegative. The sequenced sample was PBMCs. The J gene is TRBJ1-2, the V gene TRBV2, with 7 bases aligning to TRBD1. The CDR3 protein is CASSETQGANYGYTF. CDR3 sequence (DNA): TGTGCCAGCAGTGAAACCCAGGGGGCTAACTATGGCTACACCTTC.